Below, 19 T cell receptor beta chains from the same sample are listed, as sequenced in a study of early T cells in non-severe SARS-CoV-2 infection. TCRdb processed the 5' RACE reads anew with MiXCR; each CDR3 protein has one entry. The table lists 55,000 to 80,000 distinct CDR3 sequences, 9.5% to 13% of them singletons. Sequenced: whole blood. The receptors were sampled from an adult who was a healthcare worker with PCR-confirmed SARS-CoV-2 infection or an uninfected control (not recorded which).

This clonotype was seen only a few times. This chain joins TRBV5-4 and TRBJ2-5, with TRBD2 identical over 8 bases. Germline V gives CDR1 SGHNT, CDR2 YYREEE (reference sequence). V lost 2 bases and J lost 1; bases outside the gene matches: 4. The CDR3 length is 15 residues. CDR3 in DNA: TGTGCCAGCAGCTTCCTAGCGGGCATCCAAGAGACCCAGTACTTC. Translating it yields CASSFLAGIQETQYF.

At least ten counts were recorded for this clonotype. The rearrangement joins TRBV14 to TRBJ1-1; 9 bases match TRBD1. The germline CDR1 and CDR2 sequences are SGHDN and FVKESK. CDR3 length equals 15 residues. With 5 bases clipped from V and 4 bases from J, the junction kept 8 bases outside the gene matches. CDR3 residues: CASSSQTGGVTEAFF. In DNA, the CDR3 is TGTGCCAGCAGCTCCCAAACAGGGGGCGTCACTGAAGCTTTCTTT.

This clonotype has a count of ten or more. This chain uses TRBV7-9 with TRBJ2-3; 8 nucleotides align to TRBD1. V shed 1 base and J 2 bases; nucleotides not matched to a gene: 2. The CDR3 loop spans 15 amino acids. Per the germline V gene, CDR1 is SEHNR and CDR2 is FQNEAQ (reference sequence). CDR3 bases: TGTGCCAGCAGCTTAGGGGACAGGTACACAGATACGCAGTATTTT. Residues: CASSLGDRYTDTQYF.

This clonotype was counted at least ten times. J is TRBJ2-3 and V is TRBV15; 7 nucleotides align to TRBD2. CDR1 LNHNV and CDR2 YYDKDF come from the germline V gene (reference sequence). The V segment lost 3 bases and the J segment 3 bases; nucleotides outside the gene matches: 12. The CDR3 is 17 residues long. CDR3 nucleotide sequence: TGTGCCACCAGCAGCTCCGGGGGGATTTTGGGAACAGATACGCAGTATTTT. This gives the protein CATSSSGGILGTDTQYF.

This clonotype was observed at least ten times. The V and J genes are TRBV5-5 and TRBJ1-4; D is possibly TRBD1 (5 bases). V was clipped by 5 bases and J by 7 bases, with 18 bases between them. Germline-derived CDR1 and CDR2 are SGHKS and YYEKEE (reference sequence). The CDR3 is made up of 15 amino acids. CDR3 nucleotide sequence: TGTGCCAGCAGACCCACCGGGGGAGGGAGTGAAAAACTGTTTTTT. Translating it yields CASRPTGGGSEKLFF.

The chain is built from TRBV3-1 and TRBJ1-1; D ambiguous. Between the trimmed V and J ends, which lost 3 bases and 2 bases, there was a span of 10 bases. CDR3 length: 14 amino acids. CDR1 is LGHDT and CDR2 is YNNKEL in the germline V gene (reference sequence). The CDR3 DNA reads TGTGCCAGCAGCCAGGCGGGGTTTAACACTGAAGCTTTCTTT. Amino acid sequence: CASSQAGFNTEAFF.

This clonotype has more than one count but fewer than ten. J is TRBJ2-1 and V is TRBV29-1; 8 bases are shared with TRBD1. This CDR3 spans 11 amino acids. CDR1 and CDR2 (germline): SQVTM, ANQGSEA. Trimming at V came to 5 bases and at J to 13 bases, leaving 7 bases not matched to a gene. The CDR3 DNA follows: TGCAGCGTTACAAGACAGGGGAAACAGTTCTTC. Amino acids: CSVTRQGKQFF.

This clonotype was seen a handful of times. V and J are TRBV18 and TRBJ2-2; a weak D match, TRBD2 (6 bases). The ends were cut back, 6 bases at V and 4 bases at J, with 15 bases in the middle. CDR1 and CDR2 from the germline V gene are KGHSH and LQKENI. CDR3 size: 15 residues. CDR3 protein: CASSTTSHGTGELFF. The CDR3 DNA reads TGTGCCAGCTCTACGACTAGTCACGGCACCGGGGAGCTGTTTTTT.

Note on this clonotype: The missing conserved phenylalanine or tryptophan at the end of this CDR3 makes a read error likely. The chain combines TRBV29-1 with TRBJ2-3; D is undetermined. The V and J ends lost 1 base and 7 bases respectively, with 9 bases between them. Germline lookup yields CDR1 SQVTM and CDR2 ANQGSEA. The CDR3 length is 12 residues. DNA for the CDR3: TGCAGCGTTGAAGGCATGGGGAATACGCAGTATTTG. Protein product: CSVEGMGNTQYL.

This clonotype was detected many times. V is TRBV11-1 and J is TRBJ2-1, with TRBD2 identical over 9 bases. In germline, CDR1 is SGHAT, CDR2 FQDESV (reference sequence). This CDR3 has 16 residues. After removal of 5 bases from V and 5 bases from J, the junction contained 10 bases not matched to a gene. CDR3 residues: CASSLSSSGSHNEQFF. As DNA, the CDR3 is TGTGCCAGCAGCCTTTCAAGTAGCGGGAGCCACAATGAGCAGTTCTTC.

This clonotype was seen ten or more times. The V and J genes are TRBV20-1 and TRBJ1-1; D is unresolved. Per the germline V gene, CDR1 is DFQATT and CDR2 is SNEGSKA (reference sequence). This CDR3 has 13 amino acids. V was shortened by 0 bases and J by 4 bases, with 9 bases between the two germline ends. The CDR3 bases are TGCAGTGCTAGAGATCGGTCCCCCACTGAAGCTTTCTTT. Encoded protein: CSARDRSPTEAFF.

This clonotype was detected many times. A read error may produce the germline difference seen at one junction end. The CDR3 coding sequence is TGTGCTAGCAGCTTATTCATGGGCCAAGAGACCCAGTACTTC. Its protein product is CASSLFMGQETQYF. The gene calls are TRBV7-7 and TRBJ2-5; D is uncertain. The CDR3 contains 14 residues. Germline V gives CDR1 SSHAT, CDR2 FNYEAQ (reference sequence).

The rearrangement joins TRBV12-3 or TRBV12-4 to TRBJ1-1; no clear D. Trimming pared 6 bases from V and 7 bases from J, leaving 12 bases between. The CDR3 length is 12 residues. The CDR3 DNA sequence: TGTGCCAGCAGGGGATTAGGAAGTGAAGCTTTCTTT. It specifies CASRGLGSEAFF.

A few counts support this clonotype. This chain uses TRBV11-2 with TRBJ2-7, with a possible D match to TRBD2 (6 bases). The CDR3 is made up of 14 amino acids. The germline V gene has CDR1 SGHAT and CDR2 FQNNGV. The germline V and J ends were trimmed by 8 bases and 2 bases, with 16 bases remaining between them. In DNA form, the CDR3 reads TGTGCCAGCCACGCGGGACGGACCACCTACGAGCAGTACTTC. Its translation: CASHAGRTTYEQYF. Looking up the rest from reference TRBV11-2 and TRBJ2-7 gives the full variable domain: EAGVAQSPRYKIIEKRQSVAFWCNPISGHATLYWYQQILGQGPKLLIQFQNNGVVDDSQLPKDRFSAERLKGVDSTLKIQPAKLEDSAVYLCASHAGRTTYEQYFGPGTRLTVT.

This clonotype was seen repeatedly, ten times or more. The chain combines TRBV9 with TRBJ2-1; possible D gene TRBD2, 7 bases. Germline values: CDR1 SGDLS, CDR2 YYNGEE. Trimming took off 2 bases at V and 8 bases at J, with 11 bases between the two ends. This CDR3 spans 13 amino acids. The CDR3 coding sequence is TGTGCCAGCAGCGTTTGGGGGGGCCATGAGCAGTTCTTC. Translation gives CASSVWGGHEQFF.

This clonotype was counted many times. The CDR3 region has the DNA TGTGCCAGCTCACCAAACGGGGTGGCAGATACGCAGTATTTT. The encoded protein is CASSPNGVADTQYF. The chain joins TRBV18 to TRBJ2-3; D is perhaps TRBD2 (5 bases). V was clipped by 2 bases and J by 4 bases, with 10 bases between them. In germline, CDR1 is KGHSH, CDR2 LQKENI. The CDR3 is 14 residues long.

CDR3 protein: CASSPEYGNYGYTF. The CDR3 nucleotides read TGTGCCAGCTCACCAGAATACGGGAACTATGGCTACACCTTC. V gene TRBV18 combines with J gene TRBJ1-2; D remains unclear. The CDR3 covers 14 residues. Trimming took off 2 bases at V and 2 bases at J, with 9 bases between the two ends. Germline V gene lookup returns CDR1 KGHSH and CDR2 LQKENI.

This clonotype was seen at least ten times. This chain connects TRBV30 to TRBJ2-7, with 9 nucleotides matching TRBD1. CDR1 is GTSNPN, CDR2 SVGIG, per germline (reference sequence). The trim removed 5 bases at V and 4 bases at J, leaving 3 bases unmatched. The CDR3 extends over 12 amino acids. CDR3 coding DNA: TGTGCCTGGTCGGGACAGGGTTACGAGCAGTACTTC. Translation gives CAWSGQGYEQYF.

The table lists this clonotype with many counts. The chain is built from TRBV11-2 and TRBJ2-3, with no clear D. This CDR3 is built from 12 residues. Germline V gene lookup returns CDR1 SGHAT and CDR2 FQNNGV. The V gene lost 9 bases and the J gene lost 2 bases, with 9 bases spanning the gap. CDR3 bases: TGTGCCAGTACTCTAGACACAGATACGCAGTATTTT. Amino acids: CASTLDTDTQYF.